These 15 T cell receptor beta chains came from one sample sequenced in a study of shared clonotypes between healthy human individuals. Data came from immunoSEQ multiplex PCR; TCRdb stores just in-frame clones and leaves some out. Here the sample spans about 1.5 million clones, around 98% being singletons. The source material was naive CD4+ T cells sorted from blood. The subset is: CD45RA+ positively selected. These TCRs come from a young man in good health.

With respect to this clone: The same CDR3 is also encoded by other DNA sequences in this sample. The V gene is TRBV20-1, the J gene TRBJ1-1; D possibly corresponds to TRBD1 (5 bases). Germline V lookup: CDR1 DFQATT, CDR2 SNEGSKA (reference sequence). V lost 6 bases and J 11 bases, leaving 7 bases between the germline ends. CDR3 length: 8 residues. CDR3 coding DNA: TGCAGTGCAAGGGGTGCTTTCTTT. Its translation is CSARGAFF.

The rearrangement links TRBV9 to TRBJ2-7; a weak D match, TRBD1 (6 bases). The germline CDR1 and CDR2 sequences are SGDLS and YYNGEE. The CDR3 runs 15 residues. V lost 0 bases, J lost 2 bases, and 12 bases lay in between. CDR3 coding DNA: TGTGCCAGCAGCGTAGAGACAGGCTCGACCTACGAGCAGTACTTC. It is translated as CASSVETGSTYEQYF.

Concerning this clone itself: Since no conserved phenylalanine or tryptophan closes the CDR3, a read error is the likely cause. Because the CDR3's place on the DNA is in doubt, the DNA is left out and the CDR3 is given as listed by TCRdb. The V and J genes are TRBV6-6 and TRBJ1-2; the DNA was not compared with TRBD1, the D call given in the table. The CDR3 extends over 10 residues, inclusive of both ends. Looked up from germline, CDR1 is MNHNY and CDR2 is SVGAGI (reference sequence). The CDR3 spells CASSYRGTVN.

The rearrangement joins TRBV29-1 to TRBJ1-1, with D possibly matching TRBD1 (5 bases). Per the germline V gene, CDR1 is SQVTM and CDR2 is ANQGSEA. The CDR3 consists of 13 residues. V was trimmed by 6 bases and J by 11 bases, leaving 22 bases between them. The CDR3 spells CSVEGGEGKRAFF. DNA of the CDR3: TGCAGCGTCGAGGGAGGGGAGGGGAAAAGGGCTTTCTTT.

The CDR3: CACSGTGGIRSNQPQHF. The CDR3 DNA is TGTGCCTGCTCCGGGACAGGGGGCATTAGGAGCAATCAGCCCCAGCATTTT. The V gene is TRBV30, the J gene TRBJ1-5; 12 bases are shared with TRBD1. V gave up 6 bases and J gave up 1 base; unmatched junction bases: 10. This CDR3 is 17 amino acids long. Germline CDR1 and CDR2: GTSNPN and SVGIG (reference sequence). The variable domain in full, with the rest retrieved from reference TRBV30 and TRBJ1-5, is SQTIHQWPATLVQPVGSPLSLECTVEGTSNPNLYWYRQAAGRGLQLLFYSVGIGQISSEVPQNLSASRPQDRQFILSSKKLLLSDSGFYLCACSGTGGIRSNQPQHFGDGTRLSIL.

The chain joins TRBV15 to TRBJ2-7, with D possibly called TRBD1 or TRBD2 (7 bases each). The V end was cut by 0 bases, the J end by 3 bases, with 12 bases between. CDR1 is LNHNV and CDR2 is YYDKDF in the germline V gene (reference sequence). This CDR3 is built from 15 residues. CDR3 region: CATSRDPRGGYEQYF. CDR3 DNA: TGTGCCACCAGCAGAGATCCCAGGGGGGGCTACGAGCAGTACTTC.

The genes are TRBV28 and TRBJ2-1; a possible D gene is TRBD1 (5 bases). The CDR3 spans 15 residues. The V gene lost 2 bases and the J gene lost 3 bases, with 11 bases spanning the gap. CDR1 and CDR2 (germline): MDHEN, SYDVKM. The CDR3 is CASSLGQGVYNEQFF. The CDR3, as DNA: TGTGCCAGCAGTTTAGGGCAGGGCGTCTACAATGAGCAGTTCTTC.

The genes are TRBV5-1 and TRBJ2-7; 11 nucleotides agree with TRBD1. The CDR3 contains 16 residues. V was pared by 4 bases and J by 7 bases, with 13 bases of the junction left unmatched. CDR1 is SGHRS and CDR2 is YFSETQ in the germline V gene. The chain's CDR3 is CASSKNHRDRGFEQYF. CDR3 DNA: TGCGCCAGCAGCAAAAATCACCGGGACAGGGGGTTTGAGCAGTACTTC.

The rearrangement joins TRBV28 to TRBJ2-7, with 8 nucleotides matching TRBD2. The CDR3 length is 14 residues. Germline CDR1 is MDHEN and CDR2 is SYDVKM. V lost 2 bases and J lost 7; bases outside the gene matches: 7. This CDR3 is CASSLPGLEREQYF. CDR3 coding DNA: TGTGCCAGCAGTTTACCGGGACTAGAAAGGGAGCAGTACTTC.

The J gene is TRBJ2-7, the V gene TRBV18; 7 bases fit TRBD1. Germline assignment: CDR1 KGHSH and CDR2 LQKENI. The CDR3 is 16 residues long. Trimming at V came to 4 bases and at J to 0 bases, leaving 9 bases not matched to a gene. In DNA form, the CDR3 reads TGTGCCAGCTCACAAAATACCGGGACAGCCTCCTACGAGCAGTACTTC. Encoded protein: CASSQNTGTASYEQYF.

CDR3 coding DNA: TGTGCCAGCAGCTTAGGGGTAGCGGGACGCACCGGGGAGCTGTTTTTT. Its protein is CASSLGVAGRTGELFF. V gene TRBV11-3 combines with J gene TRBJ2-2; 8 nucleotides align to TRBD2. Germline V gene data show CDR1 as SGHNT and CDR2 as YENEEA. J gave up 4 bases and V 1 base, and 5 bases lay outside the gene matches. This CDR3 is 16 amino acids long.

The J gene is TRBJ2-7, the V gene TRBV5-1, with D possibly TRBD1 on 6 matching bases. In germline, CDR1 is SGHRS, CDR2 YFSETQ. V dropped 0 bases and J dropped 5 bases, with 15 bases sitting between them. This CDR3 is built from 15 residues. The CDR3 DNA reads as TGCGCCAGCAGCTTGGACGCCAGGGGTTACGACGAGCAGTACTTC. Translated: CASSLDARGYDEQYF.

V and J are TRBV29-1 and TRBJ2-1; no clear D gene. V was trimmed by 5 bases and J by 6 bases, leaving 8 bases between them. Germline V gene lookup returns CDR1 SQVTM and CDR2 ANQGSEA. The CDR3 is 11 amino acids. The CDR3: CSVFLINEQFF. The CDR3 DNA reads TGCAGCGTTTTCCTAATCAATGAGCAGTTCTTC.

This chain joins TRBV7-2 and TRBJ2-7, with D perhaps matching TRBD1 or TRBD2 (6 bases each). CDR3 length: 15 amino acids. The V gene lost 1 base and the J gene lost 0 bases, with 10 bases spanning the gap. The germline gives CDR1 SGHTA, CDR2 FQGNSA. This chain's CDR3 is CASSLGGGSSYEQYF. The CDR3 DNA reads as TGTGCCAGCAGCTTAGGAGGGGGGAGCTCCTACGAGCAGTACTTC.

The chain uses TRBV29-1 and TRBJ2-3, with unresolved D. CDR3 length: 14 amino acids. Trimming removed 1 base from V and 2 bases from J, with 10 bases in between. CDR1 SQVTM and CDR2 ANQGSEA come from the germline V gene. The CDR3 DNA sequence: TGCAGCGTTGAAGGGGAAGTCGACACAGATACGCAGTATTTT. This gives the protein CSVEGEVDTDTQYF.